What follows are 20 T cell receptor beta chains derived from one specimen sequenced in a study of T-cell memory formation after mild COVID-19 (dated by TCRdb to about 2021). The method was 5' RACE. The sequencing machine was an Illumina NovaSeq 6000. TCRdb cleaned the public reads at Q25 with fastp, built clones with MiXCR and kept in-frame beta chains. A single entry per CDR3 protein holds the most common genes and DNA from its merged rows. For this sample there are some 68,000 distinct CDR3 sequences; 16% appear just once. Roughly 30% of the sample is held by the ten biggest clonotypes. Sequencing was performed on PBMCs or a T cell subset sorted from them (not recorded which). These receptors originate from an adult woman who had mild COVID-19 (a few samples of this study predate the infection). The sample titles of this study are shuffled in the database, so cell type and time point are left out; the donor was told from shared clones.

This clonotype was seen a few times. This chain links TRBV7-9 with TRBJ1-1; 10 bases match TRBD1. The CDR3 totals 18 residues. The V and J ends lost 3 bases and 0 bases, in that order; junction bases with no gene match: 10. Germline V gene data show CDR1 as SEHNR and CDR2 as FQNEAQ (reference sequence). This CDR3 reads CASSLGFRDRGMNTEAFF. CDR3 DNA sequence: TGTGCCAGCAGCTTGGGATTCCGGGACAGGGGTATGAACACTGAAGCTTTCTTT.

This clonotype has ten or more counts. The rearrangement links TRBV20-1 to TRBJ2-2; 10 nucleotides agree with TRBD2. Germline assignment: CDR1 DFQATT and CDR2 SNEGSKA (reference sequence). This CDR3 has 18 residues. Trimming at V came to 4 bases and at J to 4 bases, leaving 15 bases not matched to a gene. Here the CDR3 DNA reads TGCAGTGCTAAACACCTCGGGCTAGCGGGAGAATTCACCGGGGAGCTGTTTTTT. It specifies CSAKHLGLAGEFTGELFF.

This chain uses TRBV9 with TRBJ1-4, with D perhaps matching TRBD1 (5 bases). The ends were cut back, 0 bases at V and 7 bases at J, with 10 bases in the middle. The germline gives CDR1 SGDLS, CDR2 YYNGEE. The CDR3 is made up of 14 amino acids. The CDR3 region is CASSVGGAGEKLFF. The DNA of the CDR3 is TGTGCCAGCAGCGTAGGGGGCGCGGGTGAAAAACTGTTTTTT.

This clonotype has more than one count but fewer than ten. The rearrangement joins TRBV4-1 to TRBJ1-2; D is uncertain. Per germline, CDR1 MGHRA and CDR2 YSYEKL. The CDR3 runs 13 residues. Trimming took off 0 bases at V and 2 bases at J, with 4 bases between the two ends. The chain's CDR3 is CASSQDENYGYTF. DNA for the CDR3: TGCGCCAGCAGCCAAGACGAGAACTATGGCTACACCTTC.

This clonotype was seen a few times. V usage is TRBV3-1 and J usage is TRBJ2-5; maybe TRBD2 (6 bases). V gave up 4 bases and J gave up 5 bases, with 14 bases separating them. The CDR3 totals 14 residues. Germline-derived CDR1 and CDR2 are LGHDT and YNNKEL (reference sequence). The CDR3 reads CASSLGTGGETQYF. Here the CDR3 DNA reads TGTGCCAGCAGCCTAGGGACTGGGGGGGAGACCCAGTACTTC.

This clonotype was counted at least ten times. The chain joins TRBV7-9 to TRBJ2-1; 7 bases are a match to TRBD2. J gave up 4 bases and V 8 bases, and 11 bases lay outside the gene matches. Germline CDR1 SEHNR, CDR2 FQNEAQ (reference sequence). This CDR3 region has 15 residues. CDR3 sequence (DNA): TGTGCCAGCCCCCCGCGGGAGTCAGGATACAATGAGCAGTTCTTC. Residues: CASPPRESGYNEQFF. Filled out from reference TRBV7-9 and TRBJ2-1, the complete variable domain reads DTGVSQNPRHKITKRGQNVTFRCDPISEHNRLYWYRQTLGQGPEFLTYFQNEAQLEKSRLLSDRFSAERPKGSFSTLEIQRTEQGDSAMYLCASPPRESGYNEQFFGPGTRLTVL.

The rearrangement links TRBV6-5 to TRBJ1-3; 8 bases align to TRBD1. V lost 0 bases, J lost 2 bases, and 12 bases stayed unmatched. The CDR3 extends over 19 amino acids. Germline CDR1 MNHEY, CDR2 SVGAGI. The CDR3 here is CASSYSRTGYEVAGNTIYF. The CDR3 DNA reads as TGTGCCAGCAGTTACTCGAGGACAGGGTATGAGGTTGCTGGAAACACCATATATTTT.

The V gene is TRBV7-8, the J gene TRBJ2-3, with TRBD2 as a possible D gene (6 bases). V lost 5 bases to trimming and J lost 6 bases, with 18 bases between them. The germline V gene encodes CDR1 SGHVS and CDR2 FQNEAQ. This CDR3 spans 15 amino acids. The CDR3 here is CASSLRRGAVDTQYF. CDR3 DNA: TGTGCCAGCAGCCTTAGGCGGGGTGCCGTTGATACGCAGTATTTT.

Only a few counts were recorded for this clonotype. The chain employs TRBV6-2 or TRBV6-3 and TRBJ2-7; 9 bases line up with TRBD2. Germline values: CDR1 MNHEY, CDR2 SVGEGT. CDR3 length: 15 amino acids. V gave up 6 bases and J gave up 1 base; unmatched junction bases: 7. The CDR3 spells CASRTSGGPSYEQYF. CDR3 coding DNA: TGTGCCAGCAGGACTAGCGGTGGGCCATCCTACGAGCAGTACTTC.

The CDR3 protein is CASSYSYEGTKAFF. DNA of the CDR3: TGTGCCAGCAGTTACTCGTATGAAGGCACAAAAGCTTTCTTT. This chain links TRBV6-2 or TRBV6-3 with TRBJ1-1; D is unclear. The CDR3 runs to 14 residues. The germline V gene encodes CDR1 MNHEY and CDR2 SVGEGT. Deletions cut 0 bases from V and 9 bases from J, with 14 bases between.

This rearrangement joins TRBV6-6 to TRBJ2-2; unclear D gene. The V end was cut by 7 bases, the J end by 0 bases, with 9 bases between. The germline V gene encodes CDR1 MNHNY and CDR2 SVGAGI (reference sequence). CDR3 length equals 14 residues. CDR3 bases: TGTGCCAGCAAGGAGATAACGAACACCGGGGAGCTGTTTTTT. As protein: CASKEITNTGELFF.

This clonotype was detected a few times. The rearrangement uses TRBV9 and TRBJ2-2; D not resolved. V lost 2 bases to trimming and J lost 7 bases, with 9 bases between them. Germline loops: CDR1 SGDLS, CDR2 YYNGEE. The CDR3 extends over 13 amino acids. CDR3 nucleotide sequence: TGTGCCAGCAGCGTCGTGTCGGGCGGGGAGCTGTTTTTT. Its protein is CASSVVSGGELFF.

V and J are TRBV7-3 and TRBJ1-5; D is unclear. V was pared by 4 bases and J by 7 bases, with 5 bases between. Germline V gives CDR1 SGHTA, CDR2 FQGTGA. The CDR3 consists of 11 residues. The CDR3 bases are TGTGCCAGCAGCTCGGGCCAGCCCCAGCATTTT. Encoded protein: CASSSGQPQHF.

A word on this clonotype: Possible read error: a much larger clone is one base away. The rearrangement uses TRBV4-1 and TRBJ2-3, with 8 bases identical to TRBD2. The germline gives CDR1 MGHRA, CDR2 YSYEKL. This CDR3 is 16 amino acids long. V trimming: 1 base; J trimming: 5 bases; junction bases outside the gene matches: 8. CDR3 sequence (DNA): TGCGCCAGCAGCCAAGTCTCGGCGGGGGGCCTAGATACGCAGTATTTT. It codes for CASSQVSAGGLDTQYF.

This chain connects TRBV7-9 to TRBJ2-1; the match to TRBD2 covers 13 bases. The CDR3 contains 14 residues. From germline, CDR1 is SEHNR and CDR2 FQNEAQ (reference sequence). The ends lost 5 bases at V and 14 bases at J; junction bases unmatched: 9. In DNA, the CDR3 is TGTGCCAGCAGCCATCCGGGACTAGCGGGGATCAAGTTCTTC. Protein product: CASSHPGLAGIKFF.

This clonotype was counted a few times. The chain recombines TRBV9 with TRBJ1-2; 8 bases are a match to TRBD1. Germline V CDR1 and CDR2: SGDLS, YYNGEE. The CDR3 totals 15 residues. Trimming cost V 2 bases and J 6 bases; bases outside gene matches: 9. CDR3: CASSVRDRLFDGYTF. DNA of the CDR3: TGTGCCAGCAGCGTCCGGGACAGGCTATTCGATGGCTACACCTTC.

A few counts support this clonotype. This rearrangement joins TRBV5-1 to TRBJ2-7; TRBD1 might be the D (5 bases). In germline, CDR1 is SGHRS, CDR2 YFSETQ. Trimming shortened V by 4 bases and J by 0 bases, and 20 bases separated the two germline ends. This CDR3 contains 17 residues. The DNA of the CDR3 is TGCGCCAGCAGCCCCTTTCCGACAGATTCCTTCTCCTACGAGCAGTACTTC. Its protein product is CASSPFPTDSFSYEQYF.

This chain uses TRBV2 with TRBJ1-1; D is possibly TRBD1 (6 bases). CDR1 is SNHLY, CDR2 FYNNEI, per germline. This CDR3 contains 13 residues. Deletions cut 10 bases from V and 1 base from J, with 13 bases between. The CDR3 here is CAIKDRTNTEAFF. The CDR3 DNA is TGTGCCATCAAGGACAGAACGAACACTGAAGCTTTCTTT.

This clonotype was seen a few times. V and J are TRBV20-1 and TRBJ1-2; 9 bases line up with TRBD1. The V and J ends lost 0 bases and 8 bases, in that order; junction bases with no gene match: 4. Germline values: CDR1 DFQATT, CDR2 SNEGSKA (reference sequence). This CDR3 is 13 amino acids long. The chain's CDR3 is CSARDRDRDGYTF. The CDR3, as DNA: TGCAGTGCTAGAGATAGGGACAGGGACGGCTACACCTTC.

The V call is TRBV12-3 or TRBV12-4, the J call TRBJ2-1; 7 nucleotides line up with TRBD2. The V gene end was trimmed by 10 bases and the J gene end by 5 bases; junction bases not matched to a gene: 14. The CDR3 has 15 residues. The CDR3 here is CATSQRTGGNNEQFF. As DNA, the CDR3 is TGTGCCACCTCACAGAGGACGGGGGGTAACAATGAGCAGTTCTTC.